Below are 19 T cell receptor beta chains sequenced from a single sample in a study of T cells in localized non-small cell lung cancer (dated by TCRdb to the early 2020s). Library generation was performed with the immunoSEQ multiplex PCR assay. The source is immuneACCESS, and TCRdb retained only in-frame sequences with V and J called. Part of the clones is not carried over; for the studies checked, unresolved V genes explain less than half of this, and the remainder is unexplained. This sample lists roughly 25,000 clones; less than 95% were detected once. Around 1% of the sample is in the top ten clones. The sample here was peripheral blood, taken before any cancer treatment. All receptors come from a woman between 35 and 75 years old with stage I lung adenocarcinoma.

The DNA for the CDR3 is TGTGCCAGCAGCCTCCCAGAGGCAGGGCCCGAAGCTTTCTTT. Its protein is CASSLPEAGPEAFF. The genes are TRBV7-9 and TRBJ1-1; the D gene is possibly TRBD1 (5 bases). This CDR3 comprises 14 residues. Trimming left V 5 bases short and J 8 bases short, with 18 bases between. Germline assignment: CDR1 SEHNR and CDR2 FQNEAQ (reference sequence).

The count of this clone is one. The CDR3, as DNA: TGTGCCAGCAGCCCCGGACAGGCCCTCTATGGCTACACCTTC. Residues: CASSPGQALYGYTF. The chain recombines TRBV6-6 with TRBJ1-2; the match to TRBD1 covers 7 bases. This CDR3 region has 14 residues. J was trimmed by 4 bases and V by 6 bases; bases with no gene match: 8. Germline V gives CDR1 MNHNY, CDR2 SVGAGI (reference sequence).

The chain has TRBV7-2 and TRBJ2-2; TRBD2 agrees at 7 bases. The ends lost 2 bases at V and 7 bases at J; junction bases unmatched: 13. The CDR3 contains 17 residues. Germline assignment: CDR1 SGHTA and CDR2 FQGNSA. CDR3 sequence (DNA): TGTGCCAGCAGCTTATCAAATATGCGGGGGACCGGCGGGGAGCTGTTTTTT. Protein sequence: CASSLSNMRGTGGELFF.

The chain couples TRBV30 to TRBJ1-2; 8 nucleotides match TRBD1. With 2 bases clipped from V and 0 bases from J, the junction kept 5 bases outside the gene matches. Germline assignment: CDR1 GTSNPN and CDR2 SVGIG (reference sequence). The CDR3 covers 15 residues. CDR3 nucleotides: TGTGCCTGGAGTAGGTTGACAGGGGCTAACTATGGCTACACCTTC. Amino acid sequence: CAWSRLTGANYGYTF.

The V call is TRBV6-5, the J call TRBJ1-2, with D unclear. This CDR3 has 14 amino acids. Germline CDR1 and CDR2: MNHEY and SVGAGI. V was clipped by 6 bases and J by 8 bases, with 19 bases between them. The CDR3 bases are TGTGCCAGCAGCCCCCCGGACGGCGTAGGGGGCTACACCTTC. Translation: CASSPPDGVGGYTF.

This clone was detected once. V usage is TRBV6-1 and J usage is TRBJ2-7; D might be TRBD1 (5 bases). Per the germline V gene, CDR1 is MNHNS and CDR2 is SASEGT. The CDR3 runs 12 residues. V was shortened by 2 bases and J by 3 bases, with 5 bases between the two germline ends. CDR3 in DNA: TGTGCCAGCAGTGAAACAGGCTACGAGCAGTACTTC. As protein: CASSETGYEQYF.

The gene calls are TRBV15 and TRBJ1-5, with D possibly being TRBD1 (6 bases). V was cut by 4 bases and J by 5 bases, with 15 bases left in between. The CDR3 consists of 15 residues. Germline CDR1 LNHNV, CDR2 YYDKDF (reference sequence). CDR3 protein: CATSTDRTWDQPQHF. CDR3 DNA: TGTGCCACCAGCACCGACAGGACGTGGGATCAGCCCCAGCATTTT. Full variable domain (missing parts from reference TRBV15 and TRBJ1-5): DAMVIQNPRYQVTQFGKPVTLSCSQTLNHNVMYWYQQKSSQAPKLLFHYYDKDFNNEADTPDNFQSRRPNTSFCFLDIRSPGLGDTAMYLCATSTDRTWDQPQHFGDGTRLSIL.

The chain employs TRBV9 and TRBJ2-3; D is uncertain. The CDR3 covers 15 residues. V was trimmed by 2 bases and J by 0 bases, leaving 10 bases between them. Germline V gene data show CDR1 as SGDLS and CDR2 as YYNGEE. CDR3 sequence reads: CASSVWPTSTDTQYF. CDR3 nucleotides: TGTGCCAGCAGCGTTTGGCCCACAAGCACAGATACGCAGTATTTT.

The chain recombines TRBV5-6 with TRBJ2-2, with 7 bases fitting TRBD2. The germline CDR1 and CDR2 sequences are SGHDT and YYEEEE. CDR3 length: 14 amino acids. Trimming cost V 4 bases and J 7 bases; bases outside gene matches: 7. Here the CDR3 DNA reads TGTGCCAGCAGCCCCGGACTAGGTGGCGGGGAGCTGTTTTTT. Encoded protein: CASSPGLGGGELFF.

This sequence joins TRBV11-2 and TRBJ1-4, with 7 positions matching TRBD1. The CDR3 loop spans 15 amino acids. Germline CDR1 and CDR2: SGHAT and FQNNGV. V shed 4 bases and J 8 bases; nucleotides not matched to a gene: 10. The CDR3 reads CASSSLTGVGEKLFF. In DNA form, the CDR3 reads TGTGCCAGCAGCTCCTTAACAGGGGTCGGAGAAAAACTGTTTTTT. Together with reference TRBV11-2 and TRBJ1-4, the CDR3 gives the full variable domain: EAGVAQSPRYKIIEKRQSVAFWCNPISGHATLYWYQQILGQGPKLLIQFQNNGVVDDSQLPKDRFSAERLKGVDSTLKIQPAKLEDSAVYLCASSSLTGVGEKLFFGSGTQLSVL.

V gene TRBV7-2 combines with J gene TRBJ1-2, with 8 bases fitting TRBD1. Germline values: CDR1 SGHTA, CDR2 FQGNSA. The CDR3 is 16 residues long. J lost 8 bases, V lost 4 bases, and 15 bases had no gene match. The CDR3 region has the DNA TGTGCCAGCAGCTCTACGAGGACAGGGTTGGAATCGGGCTACACCTTC. It translates to CASSSTRTGLESGYTF.

V is TRBV5-1 and J is TRBJ2-3, with TRBD1 identical over 7 bases. The CDR3 runs to 14 residues. Germline CDR1 SGHRS, CDR2 YFSETQ. Trimming took 7 bases from V and 3 from J; bases not matched to a gene: 8. Here the CDR3 DNA reads TGCGCCAGCGAACAGGGGTCGAGGACAGATACGCAGTATTTT. Amino acids: CASEQGSRTDTQYF. Drawing the rest from reference TRBV5-1 and TRBJ2-3, the complete variable domain is KAGVTQTPRYLIKTRGQQVTLSCSPISGHRSVSWYQQTPGQGLQFLFEYFSETQRNKGNFPGRFSGRQFSNSRSEMNVSTLELGDSALYLCASEQGSRTDTQYFGPGTRLTVL.

This sequence joins TRBV11-3 and TRBJ2-3; D is unresolved. CDR1 is SGHNT, CDR2 YENEEA, per germline. The CDR3 has 14 residues. The V end lost 5 bases, the J end lost 0 bases, and 9 bases lay between the germline ends. In DNA, the CDR3 is TGTGCCAGCAGCCCACAACTGAGCACAGATACGCAGTATTTT. Translating it yields CASSPQLSTDTQYF.

The chain carries TRBV30 and TRBJ1-4; D not certain. Trimming took 3 bases from V and 6 from J, leaving 8 bases between them. Germline V gene data show CDR1 as GTSNPN and CDR2 as SVGIG (reference sequence). The CDR3 has 12 residues. CDR3 sequence: CAWSTRDEKLFF. DNA for the CDR3: TGTGCCTGGAGCACAAGGGATGAAAAACTGTTTTTT.

This chain connects TRBV19 to TRBJ2-5, with D perhaps TRBD2 (6 bases). Trimming took off 7 bases at V and 5 bases at J, with 17 bases between the two ends. Germline CDR1 and CDR2: LNHDA and SQIVND (reference sequence). The CDR3 covers 14 residues. DNA for the CDR3: TGTGCCAGTACCGCGGGGCCTCTCCCTGAGACCCAGTACTTC. Its protein product is CASTAGPLPETQYF.

This chain links TRBV9 with TRBJ2-5; no clear D. Germline CDR1 is SGDLS and CDR2 is YYNGEE. V was shortened by 0 bases and J by 5 bases, with 17 bases between the two germline ends. The CDR3 contains 16 residues. The chain's CDR3 is CASSVGVNLVGETQYF. The CDR3 bases are TGTGCCAGCAGCGTAGGGGTGAACTTAGTAGGGGAGACCCAGTACTTC.

The chain links TRBV30 to TRBJ2-7; D may match TRBD1 or TRBD2 (7 bases each). V was pared by 5 bases and J by 4 bases, with 15 bases between. Germline CDR1 reads GTSNPN; CDR2 reads SVGIG (reference sequence). The CDR3 loop spans 13 amino acids. CDR3 sequence (DNA): TGTGCCTGGGAGCGGGGACAGACTTACGAGCAGTACTTC. Encoded protein: CAWERGQTYEQYF.

The J gene is TRBJ2-6, the V gene TRBV2; D not certain. CDR3 size: 13 residues. Germline CDR1 is SNHLY and CDR2 is FYNNEI. Trimming took off 6 bases at V and 0 bases at J, with 3 bases between the two ends. CDR3 amino acids: CASSPSGANVLTF. CDR3 nucleotides: TGTGCCAGCAGCCCCTCTGGGGCCAACGTCCTGACTTTC.

The chain joins TRBV9 to TRBJ1-5; D is unclear. Trimming stripped 5 bases from V and 6 bases from J, with 15 bases between. There are 14 residues in the CDR3. Germline assignment: CDR1 SGDLS and CDR2 YYNGEE. The CDR3: CASSETVLGQPQHF. The CDR3 nucleotides read TGTGCCAGCAGTGAAACGGTGTTGGGTCAGCCCCAGCATTTT.